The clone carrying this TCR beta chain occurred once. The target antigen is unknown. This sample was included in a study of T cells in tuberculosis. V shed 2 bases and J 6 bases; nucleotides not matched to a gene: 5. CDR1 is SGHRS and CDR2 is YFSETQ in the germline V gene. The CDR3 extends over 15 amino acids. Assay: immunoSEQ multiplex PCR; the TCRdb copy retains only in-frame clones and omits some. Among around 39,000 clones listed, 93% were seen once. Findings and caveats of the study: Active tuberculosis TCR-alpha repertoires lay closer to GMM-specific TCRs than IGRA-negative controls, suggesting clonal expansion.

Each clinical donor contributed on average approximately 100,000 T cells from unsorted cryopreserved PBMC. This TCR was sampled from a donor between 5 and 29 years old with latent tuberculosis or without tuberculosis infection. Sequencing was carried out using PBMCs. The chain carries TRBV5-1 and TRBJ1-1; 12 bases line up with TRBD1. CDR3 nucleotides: TGCGCCAGCAGCTTTCGGGGACAGGGGGCATCTGAAGCTTTCTTT. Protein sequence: CASSFRGQGASEAFF.